This T cell receptor beta chain was captured by sequencing in a study of OX40 agonist ivuxolimab in advanced cancers. Study results and limitations: Expanded clones tended on average to be more numerous among CD8+ T cells than CD4+. Dosing at 0.1 to 3.0 mg/kg was accompanied by clonal expansion of CD4+ and CD8+ blood T cells by week 6. Partial responders dosed at 0.1-3.0 mg/kg displayed clonal expansion ranking among the lowest.

About this clone: Its antigen is unknown.

Generated by immunoSEQ multiplex PCR, the TCRdb table keeps only in-frame clones and is missing some. The sample contains 75,000 to 90,000 clones, around nine tenths of which appear only once. Trimming at V came to 4 bases and at J to 2 bases, leaving 8 bases not matched to a gene. The CDR3 has 16 residues. CDR1 and CDR2 from the germline V gene are SGHKS and YYEKEE (reference sequence). The sequence was obtained from an adult with an advanced solid tumor such as melanoma, head and neck, liver or kidney cancer. This specimen was CD4+ or CD8+ T cells sorted from blood, taken in a trial of the OX40 agonist ivuxolimab. V is TRBV5-5 and J is TRBJ1-3; 8 bases are shared with TRBD1. The CDR3 sequence is CASSPPRTGTGNTIYF. CDR3 bases: TGTGCCAGCAGCCCCCCCCGGACAGGGACTGGAAACACCATATATTTT.